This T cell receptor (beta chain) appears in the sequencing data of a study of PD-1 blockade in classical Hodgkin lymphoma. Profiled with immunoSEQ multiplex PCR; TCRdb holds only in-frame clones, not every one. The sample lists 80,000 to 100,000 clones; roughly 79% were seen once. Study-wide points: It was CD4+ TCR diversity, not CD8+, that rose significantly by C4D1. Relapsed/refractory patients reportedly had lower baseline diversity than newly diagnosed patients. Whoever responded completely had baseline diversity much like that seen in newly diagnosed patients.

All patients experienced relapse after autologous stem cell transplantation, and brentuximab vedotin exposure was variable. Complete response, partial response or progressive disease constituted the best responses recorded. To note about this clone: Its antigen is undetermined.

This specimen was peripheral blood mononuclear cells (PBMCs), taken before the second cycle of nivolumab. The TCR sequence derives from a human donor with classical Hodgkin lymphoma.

The CDR3 DNA reads as TGTGCCAGCAGTTACGGGACAGAGATCTACAATGAGCAGTTCTTC. It codes for CASSYGTEIYNEQFF. The chain couples TRBV6-5 to TRBJ2-1; 7 bases match TRBD1. The V segment lost 2 bases and the J segment 3 bases; nucleotides outside the gene matches: 4. In germline, CDR1 is MNHEY, CDR2 SVGAGI. The CDR3 has 15 amino acids.